This T cell receptor beta chain came from a study of OX40 agonist ivuxolimab in advanced cancers. Regarding the study in general: The costimulatory receptor OX40 (CD134) was targeted by ivuxolimab, a fully human IgG2 agonistic monoclonal antibody. Three dose-escalation patients achieved partial responses, one with hepatocellular carcinoma and two with cutaneous melanoma. The point of sequencing TCRbeta in the periphery was to test whether ivuxolimab changed TCR sequence diversity and drove clonal T-cell expansion. Intravenous ivuxolimab was administered to patients every 2 weeks at six dose levels: 0.01, 0.1, 0.3, 1.5, 3 and 10 mg/kg. In the dose-escalation cohort, 70% to 85% of patients were male, and the mean age was 60 years with a range of roughly 20 to 80. The paper describes the monotherapy dose-escalation part (N of about 47 patients) of the phase I trial of ivuxolimab. Prior anti-PD-1, anti-PD-L1 or anti-CTLA-4 therapy was permitted, and 30% to 50% of dose-escalation patients had received checkpoint inhibitors. Of the roughly 51 patients in dose escalation, 19 had hepatocellular carcinoma, about 15 had melanoma, 9 had renal cell carcinoma and 9 had head and neck cancer.

For this chain, trimming is 6 bases at the V end and 7 bases at the J end, and the number of junction bases without a gene match is 4. CDR3 length: 14 amino acids, cysteine to phenylalanine. Just the 42-base CDR3 DNA is kept, in frame starting at base 1. CDR1 and CDR2 are read off the germline V gene (reference sequence) as MNHEY and SMNVEV. To sequence the TCRbeta CDR3 region, genomic DNA was isolated from the sorted cells. The immunoSEQ Assay was used for sequencing of TCRbeta CDR3 regions. Here the immuneACCESS table is served through TCRdb, limited to in-frame sequences with V and J called. Missing clones are a known gap in these copies; in checked studies unresolved V genes cover under half, and the rest lacks a known reason. In all, the sample holds 25,000 to 30,000 clones, and approximately 83% of those were seen once. The ten largest clonotypes hold less than 15% of the sample. The trial excluded patients who had a history of autoimmune disease or were on systemic immunosuppression. Peripheral blood for TCR sequencing was collected from all dose cohorts at baseline, on cycle 4 day 1, and on cycle 7 day 1. The samples were taken from a phase I, first-in-human, multicenter, open-label dose-escalation trial of ivuxolimab. Adults with locally advanced or metastatic melanoma, renal cell, hepatocellular, or head and neck squamous cell carcinoma were enrolled in the trial. Before TCR sequencing, CD4+ and CD8+ T cells were separately sorted from peripheral blood.

The full study reports these points: Low levels of normalized T-cell clonal expansion were also seen in some patients who did not respond. In the 0.1-3.0 mg/kg groups, partial responders had among the lowest normalized peripheral clonal expansion, particularly in CD8+ T cells. The antigen specificity of the clonally expanded peripheral T cells was not determined. After ivuxolimab, CD8+ T cells had more expanded clones than CD4+ T cells on average. Clonal expansion of both CD4+ and CD8+ blood T cells was observed from baseline to week 6 at doses 0.1 to 3.0 mg/kg.

Regarding this clone: Its recognized antigen is unknown. No clone much larger than this one lies a single base away; base qualities are absent.

This receptor was obtained from an adult with an advanced solid tumor such as melanoma, head and neck, liver or kidney cancer. The chain is encoded by TRBV27 joined to TRBJ2-1; a stretch of 12 junction bases matches TRBD2. Sequencing was performed on CD4+ or CD8+ T cells sorted from blood, taken in a trial of the OX40 agonist ivuxolimab. CDR3 region: CASSSGLAGNEQFF. Here is the DNA: TGTGCCAGCAGCTCCGGACTAGCGGGAAATGAGCAGTTCTTC.